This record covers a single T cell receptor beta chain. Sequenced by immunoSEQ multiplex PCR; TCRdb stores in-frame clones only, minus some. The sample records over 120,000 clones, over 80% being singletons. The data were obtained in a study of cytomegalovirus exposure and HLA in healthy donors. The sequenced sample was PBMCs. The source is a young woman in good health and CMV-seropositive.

DNA of the CDR3: TGTGCCAGCAGTCTAGCGGGGGGGCTCTTCACGTACGAGCAGTACTTC. This codes for CASSLAGGLFTYEQYF. The rearrangement joins TRBV2 to TRBJ2-7; TRBD2 agrees at 12 bases. There are 16 residues in the CDR3. V shed 5 bases, J shed 4 bases, and the junction held 9 bases outside the gene matches. Germline assignment: CDR1 SNHLY and CDR2 FYNNEI.